What follows describes a single T cell receptor (beta chain). Germline assignment: CDR1 SGHVS and CDR2 FQNEAQ. This CDR3 has 15 amino acids. V gave up 5 bases and J gave up 1 base, with 14 bases separating them. This record belongs to a study of control samples from healthy donors and cancer patients. Only in-frame clones appear in the TCRdb table, and some are missing; sequencing was by immunoSEQ multiplex PCR. In the table there are roughly 100,000 clones, 80% to 95% of which are singletons. This receptor was obtained from a human donor in good health. The donor label of this sample is uncertain. What was sequenced was blood. The genes are TRBV7-8 and TRBJ1-1, with D perhaps matching TRBD1 (6 bases). CDR3 protein: CASSANPGENTEAFF. CDR3 nucleotide sequence: TGTGCCAGCAGCGCGAACCCAGGGGAGAACACTGAAGCTTTCTTT. The entire variable domain, with the rest obtained from reference TRBV7-8 and TRBJ1-1, is as follows: GAGVSQSPRYKVAKRGQDVALRCDPISGHVSLFWYQQALGQGPEFLTYFQNEAQLDKSGLPSDRFFAERPEGSVSTLKIQRTQQEDSAVYLCASSANPGENTEAFFGQGTRLTVV.